The clone carrying this T cell receptor (beta chain) turned up a few times. The data derive from a study of response to subunit inactivated influenza vaccine. TCRdb redid the calling of the RT-PCR reads with MiXCR, one entry per CDR3 protein. The sample consists of 500,000 to 600,000 distinct CDR3 sequences, around 11% of them appearing once. V lost 2 bases and J lost 0, with 10 bases in between. The germline gives CDR1 MNHEY, CDR2 SVGEGT. The CDR3 is 15 amino acids. This rearrangement joins TRBV6-2 or TRBV6-3 to TRBJ1-1; D remains unclear. This sample comprised PBMCs from blood, obtained on the day of vaccination. This TCR came from a man aged 45-65 years who received an inactivated influenza vaccine. CDR3 bases: TGTGCCAGCAGTTACCTACCTTTCATGAACACTGAAGCTTTCTTT. Its protein is CASSYLPFMNTEAFF.